This T cell receptor beta chain was sequenced in a study of graft-versus-host responses after intestinal transplantation (dated by TCRdb to the early 2020s). The study in broad terms: Recipients received multivisceral, liver-intestinal, or isolated intestinal transplants. Anti-thymocyte globulin induction was given to all recipients, followed by maintenance tacrolimus and steroids for 2 to 3 years. To identify alloreactive clones, pre-transplant mixed lymphocyte reaction products were sequenced and compared with unstimulated pre-transplant donor and recipient T cells. Bulk TCR-beta CDR3 sequencing was used to track graft-versus-host and host-versus-graft alloreactive T cell clones in the graft, circulation and bone marrow after intestinal transplantation. Samples from a few later patients were sequenced in-house on an Illumina MiSeq with MiXCR processing rather than by the commercial service. Donor T cell macrochimerism was defined as a peak of at least 4% donor T cells among recipient peripheral blood mononuclear cells. The cohort enrolled some 24 intestinal transplant recipients, one of whom was a retransplant, and 3 patients without pretransplant specimens were excluded.

Study-level results and caveats: GvH clones turned up in recipient bone marrow, with some appearing earlier in ileal mucosa or blood, a pattern consistent with an intestinal mucosal origin. Patients with donor T cell macrochimerism had high GvH to HvG T cell clonal ratios in their allografts. The conclusions were limited by the relatively low number and heterogeneity of the intestinal transplant patients. Early after transplant, peak levels of circulating GvH clones were found to be associated with declines in HvG clones.

Libraries came from the immunoSEQ multiplex PCR assay. For most patients, high-throughput TCR-beta CDR3 sequencing of genomic DNA was performed by Adaptive Biotechnologies. On the authors' methods: Adaptive's ImmunoSEQ software supplied the TCR sequencing data for around 19 patients, while MiXCR and VDJtools were used to process three other patients. CDR3 nucleotide sequences shared between donor and recipient were removed because their origin could not be assigned. To be classed as alloreactive, a clone needed at least 2-fold expansion over unstimulated cells and a minimum CFSE-low frequency of 0.002% (template counts) or 0.001% (read counts). Clones were considered mappable if detected in sequenced pre-transplant spleen, lymph node, or MLR CFSE-low populations of the donor or recipient. Cumulative frequency of alloreactive clones was calculated as a percentage of all sequences weighted by copy number. The table comes from immuneACCESS by way of TCRdb, which keeps in-frame sequences with V and J called. Part of the clones is missing from these tables; in studies checked, under half for an unresolved V gene and the rest for unknown reasons. From that table come the V and J calls and clone size; the DNA was used to work out D and trimming. The sample yields some 14,000 clones; around four fifths were counted once. More than 20% of the sample lies in the top ten.

In the first month after transplant, blood samples were collected up to 4 times, and after that at least monthly when available. With regard to this clone: The antigen it binds to is not known. No much larger clone is present one base from it, and per-base qualities are unavailable.

The CDR3 starts with the cysteine, ends with the phenylalanine, and has 12 residues. Of the read, only the CDR3 DNA is kept; its 36 bases are in frame from base 1. The germline V gene specifies SNHLY as CDR1 and FYNNEI as CDR2. V loses 4 bases, J loses 16 bases, and the germline ends lie 17 bases apart. The chain is made from TRBV2 and TRBJ2-1; a tentative D match to TRBD2 spans 6 bases. The starting material was PBMCs, obtained after intestinal transplantation. The sequence was collected from a human patient who received an intestinal transplant, so some T cells may come from the graft donor. The CDR3 region reads CASSGGSGGLFF. Read as DNA, the sequence is TGTGCCAGCAGTGGGGGGAGCGGAGGGTTATTCTTC.